Shown below are 16 T cell receptor beta chains from a single sample sequenced in a study of Graves' ophthalmopathy and Graves' hyperthyroidism. RNA transcripts served as template for amplifying TCR beta CDR3 sequences. Second-round multiplex PCR followed a first-round RT-PCR using HTBI primers. TCRdb fed the multiplex PCR reads into MiXCR, producing one record per CDR3 protein. The table includes 150,000 to 200,000 distinct CDR3 sequences, around 40% detected once. The specimen sequenced was peripheral blood. These receptors were taken from a young man with Graves' ophthalmopathy.

This chain connects TRBV5-1 to TRBJ1-2, with 10 bases aligning to TRBD1. The CDR3 is made up of 15 amino acids. The junction had 8 bases not matched to a gene; V was cut back by 3 bases and J by 6 bases. Germline CDR1 and CDR2: SGHRS and YFSETQ. CDR3 residues: CASSSSGTGVNGYTF. The CDR3, as DNA: TGCGCCAGCAGCTCCTCCGGGACAGGGGTCAATGGCTACACCTTC.

In its sample, this clonotype was seen many times. The chain uses TRBV6-2 or TRBV6-3 and TRBJ1-1; D is ambiguous. The CDR3 is made up of 13 amino acids. Germline CDR1 reads MNHEY; CDR2 reads SVGEGT. The ends were cut back, 6 bases at V and 1 base at J, with 9 bases in the middle. CDR3 nucleotide sequence: TGTGCCAGCAGGGACTCAGAGAACACTGAAGCTTTCTTT. Translated: CASRDSENTEAFF.

This clonotype was observed at least ten times. V usage is TRBV19 and J usage is TRBJ2-4; TRBD1 might be the D (6 bases). CDR1 and CDR2 (germline): LNHDA, SQIVND (reference sequence). The V end lost 6 bases, the J end lost 0 bases, and 15 bases lay between the germline ends. The CDR3 length is 16 residues. CDR3 residues: CASRGRGEGAKNIQYF. The CDR3 DNA reads TGTGCCAGTAGGGGCAGGGGAGAGGGAGCCAAAAACATTCAGTACTTC.

This clonotype was detected once. The genes are TRBV6-1 and TRBJ1-1; D gene unclear. The CDR3 has 14 residues. Germline CDR1 MNHNS, CDR2 SASEGT. The V and J ends lost 7 bases and 1 base respectively, with 13 bases between them. In nucleotides, the CDR3 is TGTGCCAGCATAGATCGAAGTGGGAACACTGAAGCTTTCTTT. This encodes CASIDRSGNTEAFF.

Ten or more counts support this clonotype. The DNA of the CDR3 is TGTGCCAGCAGTTTAAAAGGGATGCGGGGGAACACTGAAGCTTTCTTT. Protein product: CASSLKGMRGNTEAFF. This sequence joins TRBV27 and TRBJ1-1; D remains ambiguous. The length of the CDR3 is 16 residues. Trimming pared 2 bases from V and 1 base from J, leaving 14 bases between. Per the germline V gene, CDR1 is MNHEY and CDR2 is SMNVEV (reference sequence).

This clonotype was detected many times. The V call is TRBV15, the J call TRBJ1-5, with D perhaps TRBD1 (5 bases). The V gene lost 0 bases and the J gene lost 3 bases, with 15 bases spanning the gap. Germline V gene sequence: CDR1 LNHNV, CDR2 YYDKDF (reference sequence). This CDR3 has 17 residues. CDR3 sequence (DNA): TGTGCCACCAGCAGAGAGACAGTCAAACCTCCCAATCAGCCCCAGCATTTT. It encodes CATSRETVKPPNQPQHF.

This clonotype was found a few times. V usage is TRBV7-2 and J usage is TRBJ2-7, with D possibly TRBD2 on 5 matching bases. CDR1 and CDR2 (germline): SGHTA, FQGNSA. V gave up 8 bases and J gave up 2 bases, with 16 bases separating them. CDR3 length equals 14 residues. Here the CDR3 DNA reads TGTGCCAGCCGGGTCGCTTTCGGGACCTACGAGCAGTACTTC. This gives the protein CASRVAFGTYEQYF.

The sample holds many counts of this clonotype. V is TRBV6-1 and J is TRBJ1-1; tentatively, D is TRBD1 (6 bases). CDR1 and CDR2 (germline): MNHNS, SASEGT. The ends were cut back, 2 bases at V and 1 base at J, with 8 bases in the middle. CDR3 length equals 14 residues. The DNA for the CDR3 is TGTGCCAGCAGTGAAAACAGGGCGAACACTGAAGCTTTCTTT. Residues: CASSENRANTEAFF.

In its sample, this clonotype was seen a few times. V is TRBV28 and J is TRBJ2-7, with no clear D. This CDR3 has 14 amino acids. Deletions cut 5 bases from V and 7 bases from J, with 18 bases between. Germline V lookup: CDR1 MDHEN, CDR2 SYDVKM. The CDR3 DNA reads as TGTGCCAGCAGTCTCCCCGAGGACCCAAAGGAGCAGTACTTC. Its translation is CASSLPEDPKEQYF.

This clonotype was counted ten times or more. V and J are TRBV2 and TRBJ2-5; a weak D match, TRBD1 (5 bases). CDR3 length: 13 amino acids. The germline V and J ends were trimmed by 4 bases and 1 base, with 7 bases remaining between them. Germline-derived CDR1 and CDR2 are SNHLY and FYNNEI. The CDR3 sequence: CASSATVQETQYF. The CDR3 nucleotides are TGTGCCAGCAGTGCGACAGTCCAAGAGACCCAGTACTTC. Based on the CDR3 plus reference TRBV2 and TRBJ2-5, the full variable domain is EPEVTQTPSHQVTQMGQEVILRCVPISNHLYFYWYRQILGQKVEFLVSFYNNEISEKSEIFDDQFSVERPDGSNFTLKIRSTKLEDSAMYFCASSATVQETQYFGPGTRLLVL.

The chain recombines TRBV18 with TRBJ1-1, with 7 bases lining up with TRBD1. After removal of 6 bases from V and 1 base from J, the junction contained 14 bases not matched to a gene. The CDR3 is made up of 17 amino acids. Germline lookup yields CDR1 KGHSH and CDR2 LQKENI. DNA of the CDR3: TGTGCCAGCTCGCCCAGACAGGGACGGGATACGAACACTGAAGCTTTCTTT. It yields the protein CASSPRQGRDTNTEAFF.

This clonotype was counted ten times or more. The chain carries TRBV12-3 or TRBV12-4 and TRBJ2-2; no definite D call. There are 12 residues in the CDR3. Trimming stripped 7 bases from V and 3 bases from J, with 6 bases between. CDR3 coding DNA: TGTGCCAGCACCTATTACACCGGGGAGCTGTTTTTT. Translation: CASTYYTGELFF.

In its sample, this clonotype was seen many times. The chain uses TRBV7-3 and TRBJ2-5; no definite D call. The CDR3 contains 15 residues. Germline lookup yields CDR1 SGHTA and CDR2 FQGTGA. V gave up 3 bases and J gave up 2 bases, with 13 bases separating them. The CDR3 sequence: CASSFTDGIQETQYF. CDR3 DNA sequence: TGTGCCAGCAGCTTCACGGACGGAATACAAGAGACCCAGTACTTC.

This clonotype was counted many times. The chain uses TRBV2 and TRBJ2-5; 7 nucleotides align to TRBD2. This CDR3 contains 15 residues. Looked up from germline, CDR1 is SNHLY and CDR2 is FYNNEI. After removal of 6 bases from V and 0 bases from J, the junction contained 7 bases not matched to a gene. CDR3 coding DNA: TGTGCCAGCAGCGTTGGGGGGGGTTACCAAGAGACCCAGTACTTC. Translated, it gives CASSVGGGYQETQYF.

This clonotype has just a few counts. The V gene is TRBV5-6, the J gene TRBJ2-5; D might be TRBD1 (6 bases). Between the trimmed V and J ends, which lost 3 bases and 2 bases, there was a span of 11 bases. There are 14 residues in the CDR3. Germline V gives CDR1 SGHDT, CDR2 YYEEEE. For the CDR3, the DNA is TGTGCCAGCAGCTCGGCGAGGGGGCAAGAGACCCAGTACTTC. Translated: CASSSARGQETQYF. Full variable domain (remainder filled in from reference TRBV5-6 and TRBJ2-5): DAGVTQSPTHLIKTRGQQVTLRCSPKSGHDTVSWYQQALGQGPQFIFQYYEEEERQRGNFPDRFSGHQFPNYSSELNVNALLLGDSALYLCASSSARGQETQYFGPGTRLLVL.

Ten or more counts support this clonotype. The chain joins TRBV12-3 or TRBV12-4 to TRBJ1-1; D unclear. Trimming removed 6 bases from V and 0 bases from J, with 11 bases in between. This CDR3 has 14 residues. In DNA, the CDR3 is TGTGCCAGCAGCCTGACCTCAGTGAACACTGAAGCTTTCTTT. Its protein is CASSLTSVNTEAFF.